The following is a T cell receptor (beta chain) sequence with its context. Its antigen is as yet unknown. The data stem from a study of cytomegalovirus exposure and HLA in healthy donors. Study-level results: Per a prior analysis, the majority of TCR beta V segments were productive roughly 87% or roughly 30% of the time. For cytomegalovirus status, the classifier reportedly gave diagnoses with high specificity and sensitivity. Most TCR sequences showed up rarely, but some public TCRs showed up in many donors.

PCR used 60 Vbeta primers and 13 Jbeta primers. TCRdb's copy holds only in-frame clones and misses some; the assay was immunoSEQ multiplex PCR. The profile shows 78,000 or so clones, around 60% of them singletons. These donors, healthy bone marrow donors, were studied. The sample comprised PBMCs. The source is a male donor in good health and CMV-seropositive.

CDR3 sequence: CASNPGRAGWEDTQYF. The CDR3 bases are TGTGCCAGCAACCCCGGTCGGGCGGGGTGGGAAGATACGCAGTATTTT. The chain couples TRBV27 to TRBJ2-3; weak D call: TRBD2 (6 bases). CDR1 is MNHEY and CDR2 is SMNVEV in the germline V gene (reference sequence). CDR3 length equals 16 residues. The V end was cut by 7 bases, the J end by 5 bases, with 22 bases between.